A selection of T cell receptor beta chains follows, all from one sample in a study of tumor-infiltrating lymphocytes in primary liver carcinoma. MiXCR was run by TCRdb on the multiplex PCR reads, yielding one entry per CDR3 protein. The sample lists around 210,000 distinct CDR3 sequences; less than 70% were seen once. Sample: peripheral blood. Receptors originate from a woman aged 60-75 years with primary liver carcinoma and hepatitis B virus infection. Each CDR3 is given with its conserved first and last residue. A D gene is named only where the DNA matches it firmly. Some rows mark clone size as missing; the rest say once, few, many or name a class of expanded clone.

NA	TRBV12-3/TRBV12-4	NA	TRBJ2-1	TGTGCCAGCAACCCGTATCGGGTGGGTGAGCAGTTCTTC	CASNPYRVGEQFF
NA	TRBV13	few	TRBJ1-3	TGTGCCAGCAGCTTCGGCGTGCGGGACTCTGGAAACACCATATATTTT	CASSFGVRDSGNTIYF
NA	TRBV29-1	NA	TRBJ2-1	TGCAGCGCGGTGAGGGGGAACAATGAGCAGTTCTTC	CSAVRGNNEQFF
NA	TRBV6-1	few	TRBJ1-2	TGTGCCAGCAGTGTGGGCAGGGGAGAGTATGGCTACACCTTC	CASSVGRGEYGYTF
TRBD2	TRBV28	many	TRBJ2-7	TGTGCCAGCAGTCCCCGGGGGGGGTTTTACGAGCAGTACTTC	CASSPRGGFYEQYF
TRBD1	TRBV6-1	NA	TRBJ1-6	TGTGCCAGCAGTCACCAACAGGGGGCGATATCACCCCTCCACTTT	CASSHQQGAISPLHF
TRBD2	TRBV4-1	many	TRBJ2-3	TGCGCCAGTTCACCTAGCGGGAAGACCACTAGCACAGATACGCAGTATTTT	CASSPSGKTTSTDTQYF
NA	TRBV20-1	once	TRBJ1-2	TGCAGTGCTAGCCCGACTAACTATGGCTACACCTTC	CSASPTNYGYTF
NA	TRBV5-1	NA	TRBJ1-2	TGCGCCAGCAGCCCTGGCCCGACCCGGGGTTATGGCTACACCTTC	CASSPGPTRGYGYTF
NA	TRBV5-6	NA	TRBJ2-5	TGTACCGGCAGCTTGCAGGGGGGCGAGACTCAGTACTTC	CTGSLQGGETQYF
NA	TRBV5-1	NA	TRBJ2-7	TGCGCCAGCAGGCGGGACAGTACCCTCGAGCAGTACTTC	CASRRDSTLEQYF
NA	TRBV20-1	NA	TRBJ2-6	TGCAGTGCCGGCGGGTGTTCTGGGGCCAACGTCCTGACCTTC	CSAGGCSGANVLTF
TRBD2	TRBV7-9	NA	TRBJ2-2	TGTGCCAGTAGACCCGGACTAGTTGGGACCGGGGAGCTGTTTTTT	CASRPGLVGTGELFF
NA	TRBV23-1	NA	TRBJ1-6	TGCGCCAGCAGTCAATCGTACTTCCTGAGCTCCTATAATTCACCCCTCCACTTT	CASSQSYFLSSYNSPLHF
NA	TRBV7-9	NA	TRBJ2-7	TGTGCCAGCAGCCCCTTTTCGCCTATCTACGAGCAGTACTTC	CASSPFSPIYEQYF
TRBD2	TRBV5-4	NA	TRBJ2-3	TGTACCAGCAGCCCCGGGACTAGCGGGAGTATGGAGGCAGATACGCAGTATTTT	CTSSPGTSGSMEADTQYF
TRBD2	TRBV10-3	NA	TRBJ2-3	TGTGCCATCAGTGATCTAACTAGCGGGAGAGGAGGTGCTAGCACAGATACGCAGTATTTT	CAISDLTSGRGGASTDTQYF
TRBD1	TRBV29-1	NA	TRBJ1-1	TGCAGCGTCCGACAGGGTAGGGGGACTGAAGCTTTCTTT	CSVRQGRGTEAFF
NA	TRBV4-1	NA	TRBJ2-5	TGCGCCAGCAGCCGAAGGACACTGTACCAAGGGACCCAGTACTTC	CASSRRTLYQGTQYF
NA	TRBV11-2	once	TRBJ2-3	TGTGCCAGCAAGCTGGGTAACGCAGATACGCAGTACTTT	CASKLGNADTQYF
NA	TRBV29-1	NA	TRBJ2-2	TGTAGTCTTGTGAGCGGGTGGAACACCGGGGAGCTGTTTTTT	CSLVSGWNTGELFF
TRBD2	TRBV6-2/TRBV6-3	few	TRBJ2-3	TGTGCCAGCAGGCCCCCGGGACTAGCGGGTGGCACAGATACGCAGTATTTT	CASRPPGLAGGTDTQYF
NA	TRBV4-2	NA	TRBJ2-2	TGTGCCAGCAGCCATGAAAGCGGGTCAAACACCGGGGAGCTGTTTTTT	CASSHESGSNTGELFF
NA	TRBV7-2	NA	TRBJ2-5	TGTGCCAGCAGCTTAGGGGGGCGGTTGGGGGAGACCCAGTACTTC	CASSLGGRLGETQYF
NA	TRBV5-1	NA	TRBJ2-1	TGCGCCAGCAGCCTCCGCGGTGGGTCGAGAGACTACAATGAGCAGTTCTTC	CASSLRGGSRDYNEQFF
NA	TRBV5-5	few	TRBJ2-7	TGTGCCAGCAGCTTGGAGGCGTTGGGGGGCCACTCCTACGAGCAGTACTTC	CASSLEALGGHSYEQYF
NA	TRBV25-1	few	TRBJ2-7	TGTGCCAGCAGTGAATATGTACAGGGTCCCTACGAGCAGTACTTC	CASSEYVQGPYEQYF
NA	TRBV3-1	NA	TRBJ2-7	TGTGCCAGCAGCCAAGTGGTGCAGGGGCCGAGTGAGCAGTACTTC	CASSQVVQGPSEQYF
TRBD1	TRBV29-1	NA	TRBJ2-5	TGCAGCGTTCCCCCTGACAGGGGAGCGCAAGAGACGCAGTACTTT	CSVPPDRGAQETQYF
NA	TRBV6-6	many	TRBJ1-1	TGTGCCAGCAGTTACGGGGATACTGAAGCTTTCTTT	CASSYGDTEAFF
NA	TRBV6-1	few	TRBJ2-1	TGTGCCAGCAGTGTCCATACATTCAATGAGCAGTTCTTC	CASSVHTFNEQFF
TRBD2	TRBV12-3/TRBV12-4	NA	TRBJ2-1	TGTGTCAGCGGCCCACTAGCGGACCGGAAAGATGAGCAGTTCTTC	CVSGPLADRKDEQFF
NA	TRBV19	NA	TRBJ2-6	TGTGCCAGTACTACAGGGTCTGGGGCCAACGTCCTGACTTTC	CASTTGSGANVLTF
NA	TRBV12-3/TRBV12-4	NA	TRBJ1-1	TGTGCCAGCATATCGGGGCAGAAGAAGACTGAAGCTTTCTTT	CASISGQKKTEAFF
TRBD1	TRBV4-1	NA	TRBJ2-7	TGCGCCAGCAGCCAAGTCGGGACAGAAGCGCACTACTTC	CASSQVGTEAHYF